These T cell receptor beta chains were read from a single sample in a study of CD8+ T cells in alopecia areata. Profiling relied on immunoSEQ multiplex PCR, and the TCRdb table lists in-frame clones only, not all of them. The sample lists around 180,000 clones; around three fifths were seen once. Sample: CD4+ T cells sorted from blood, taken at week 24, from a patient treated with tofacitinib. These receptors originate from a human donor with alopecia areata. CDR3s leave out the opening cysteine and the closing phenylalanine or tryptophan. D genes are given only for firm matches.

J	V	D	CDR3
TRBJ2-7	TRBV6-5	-	ASSGVYEQY
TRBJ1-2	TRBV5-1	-	ASSTNKDGYT
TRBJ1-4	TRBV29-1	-	NPRVREKLF
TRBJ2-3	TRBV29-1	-	SLEGGTDTQY
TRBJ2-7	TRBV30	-	AWSDRDPYEQY
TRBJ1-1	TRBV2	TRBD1	ASSAFAFTGDTEAF
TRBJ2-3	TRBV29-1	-	SVSYTDTQY
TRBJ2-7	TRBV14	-	ASSQDPGFYEQY
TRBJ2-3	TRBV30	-	AWSPSDTQY
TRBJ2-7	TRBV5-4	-	ASSLGSDYEQY
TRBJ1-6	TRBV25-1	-	ASSETPRAPLH
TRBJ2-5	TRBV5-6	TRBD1	ASSGPRTGKETQY
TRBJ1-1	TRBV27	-	ASSFTNVGVDTEAF
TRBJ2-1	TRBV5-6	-	ASSFANEQF
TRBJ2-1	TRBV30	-	AWSPLYDEQF
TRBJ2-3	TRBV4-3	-	ASSQEIGWTDTQY
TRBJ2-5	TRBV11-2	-	ASSLGSQGKTQY
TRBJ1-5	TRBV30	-	AWSTPLGPQH
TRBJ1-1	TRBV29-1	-	SVGRLNTEAF
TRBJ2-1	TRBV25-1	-	ASRNRFNSPYNEQF
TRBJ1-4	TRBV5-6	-	ASSLLGGNGEKLF
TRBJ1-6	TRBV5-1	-	ASSLSNSPLH
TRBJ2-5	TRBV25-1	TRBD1	ASSEFGTGGGGETQY
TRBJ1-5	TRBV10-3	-	AISARMGVGQYSNQPQH
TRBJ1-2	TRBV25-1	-	ASSDWAGERNGYT
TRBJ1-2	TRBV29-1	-	SVDRTGGYT
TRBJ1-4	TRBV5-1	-	ASSLSGTVGEKLF
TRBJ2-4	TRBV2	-	ASEGRMLAKNIQY
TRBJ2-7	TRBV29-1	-	SVEGTTGSSYEQY
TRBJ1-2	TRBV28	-	ASSSATVGYT
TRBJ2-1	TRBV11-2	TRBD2	ASSQLAGGRNEQF
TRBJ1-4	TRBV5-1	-	ASSLGLGEKLF
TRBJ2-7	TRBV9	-	ASSVGPWDEQY
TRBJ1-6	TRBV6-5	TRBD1	ASSPRQGPNSPLH
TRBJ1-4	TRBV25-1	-	ASSEYGFSNEKLF
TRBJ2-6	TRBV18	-	ASSRRNSPTSGANVLT
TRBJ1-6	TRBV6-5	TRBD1	ASSPRGNRHSPLH
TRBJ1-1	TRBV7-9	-	ASTIGEWEPDTEAF
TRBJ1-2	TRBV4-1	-	ASSLRPGSLLYGYT
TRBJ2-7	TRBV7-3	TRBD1	ASTKKGTDSYEQY
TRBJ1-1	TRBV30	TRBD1	AWRVGQGAEAF
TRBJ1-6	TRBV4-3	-	ASSQNRVSSSPLH
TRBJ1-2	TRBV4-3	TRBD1	ASSQEGGQGFGYT
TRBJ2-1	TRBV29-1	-	SVGVSASNEQF
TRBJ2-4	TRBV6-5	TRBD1	ASSHRGLKNIQY
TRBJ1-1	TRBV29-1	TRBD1	SGRGMNTEAF
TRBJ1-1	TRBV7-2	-	ASSFGTGHTEAF
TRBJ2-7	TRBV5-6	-	ASSLGDPYEQY
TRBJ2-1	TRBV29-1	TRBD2	SVEDPAGGLREQF
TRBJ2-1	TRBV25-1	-	ASSEYSPSYNEQF
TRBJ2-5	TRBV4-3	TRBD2	ASSQDIAGALQETQY
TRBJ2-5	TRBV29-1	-	SVEPFGVQETQY
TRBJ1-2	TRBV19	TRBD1	ASSGQAWNSYGYT
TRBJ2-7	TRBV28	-	ASSLGGRYEQY
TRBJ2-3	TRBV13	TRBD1	ASSLDRGLTDTQY
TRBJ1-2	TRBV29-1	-	SVAGRTDYGYT
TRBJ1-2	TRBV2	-	ASSSWGRNYGYT
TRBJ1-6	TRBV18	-	ASSRGQYNSPLH
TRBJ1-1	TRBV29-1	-	SVSLLLNTEAF